The T cell receptor beta chain described here comes from a study of cytomegalovirus exposure and HLA in healthy donors. PCR primers comprised 60 Vbeta and 13 Jbeta primers. TCRdb's table, derived via immunoSEQ multiplex PCR, lists solely in-frame clones and lacks some. The table includes about 160,000 clones, 75% to 85% detected once. This CDR3 is built from 17 residues. From germline, CDR1 is SQVTM and CDR2 ANQGSEA. V lost 0 bases and J lost 0; bases outside the gene matches: 7. This clone was recorded a few times. This clonotype was obtained from a man in his fifties in good health and CMV-seropositive. Specimen: PBMCs. This chain uses TRBV29-1 with TRBJ2-7, with 11 bases identical to TRBD2. The CDR3 region has the DNA TGCAGCGTTGAAGATCCTTCTAGCGGGGGGCCCTCCTACGAGCAGTACTTC. Translation: CSVEDPSSGGPSYEQYF.